A selection of T cell receptor beta chains follows, all from one sample in a study of blood T cells in healthy people across ages. MiXCR was run by TCRdb on the 5' RACE reads, yielding one entry per CDR3 protein. Among around 1.7 million distinct CDR3 sequences listed, approximately 28% were seen once. Source material: blood. These receptors were taken from a woman younger than 45 in good health. Each CDR3 is given with its conserved first and last residue. The order of the fields is J gene, V gene, clone size, CDR3 protein. Some rows have no size entry. The others give once, few or many, or a class for an expanded clone.

J: TRBJ1-2; V: TRBV29-1; size: -; CDR3: CSVEAGQGFGGCTF
J: TRBJ1-2; V: TRBV7-9; size: -; CDR3: CASSLQGQLRGYTF
J: TRBJ1-2; V: TRBV7-9; size: -; CDR3: CASSHEGGTGYTF
J: TRBJ1-5; V: TRBV4-1; size: few; CDR3: CASSPGPRQGINQPQHF
J: TRBJ2-7; V: TRBV27; size: -; CDR3: CASSDTRAGNYEQYF
J: TRBJ1-1; V: TRBV6-2/TRBV6-3; size: -; CDR3: CASRQFMNTEAFF
J: TRBJ2-1; V: TRBV12-3/TRBV12-4; size: few; CDR3: CASRDLGDEQFF
J: TRBJ2-4; V: TRBV5-6; size: -; CDR3: CASSSRQLLLAPPGAKNIQYF
J: TRBJ2-3; V: TRBV4-2; size: many; CDR3: CASSQLTSGGGDTQYF
J: TRBJ2-1; V: TRBV19; size: -; CDR3: CASSGLAGVTNEQFF
J: TRBJ1-5; V: TRBV12-3/TRBV12-4; size: many; CDR3: CASTRQGGNQPQHF
J: TRBJ2-7; V: TRBV7-9; size: few; CDR3: CASSSTVIYEQYF
J: TRBJ2-1; V: TRBV11-2; size: many; CDR3: CASSTRPGRNEQFF
J: TRBJ2-7; V: TRBV12-3/TRBV12-4; size: few; CDR3: CASSRPSGVSYEQYF
J: TRBJ2-1; V: TRBV11-2; size: many; CDR3: CASSLDVIAEQFF
J: TRBJ2-7; V: TRBV12-3/TRBV12-4; size: -; CDR3: CASSRLAEDYEQYF
J: TRBJ2-7; V: TRBV4-1; size: few; CDR3: CASSQGRDSYEQYF
J: TRBJ2-7; V: TRBV6-1; size: -; CDR3: CASSQGGQPYEQYF
J: TRBJ2-7; V: TRBV7-2; size: few; CDR3: CASSPVFSYEQYF
J: TRBJ1-5; V: TRBV7-2; size: few; CDR3: CASSLRFGDQPQHF
J: TRBJ2-1; V: TRBV20-1; size: -; CDR3: CSARGQDKIYNEQFF
J: TRBJ1-2; V: TRBV20-1; size: few; CDR3: CSAQGWEGDGYTF
J: TRBJ2-7; V: TRBV12-3/TRBV12-4; size: many; CDR3: CASSLPTGRAYEQYF